This T cell receptor (beta chain) was recovered during a study of early T cells in non-severe SARS-CoV-2 infection. After removal of 4 bases from V and 1 base from J, the junction contained 9 bases not matched to a gene. The germline gives CDR1 SGHRS, CDR2 YFSETQ. This CDR3 comprises 16 residues. Via MiXCR, TCRdb re-called the 5' RACE reads, giving one row per CDR3 protein. The sample shows about 64,000 distinct CDR3 sequences, more than 4% of them seen only once. This clonotype was recorded at least ten times. The chain joins TRBV5-1 to TRBJ2-3; 7 nucleotides agree with TRBD2. The sample comprised whole blood. The sequence was collected from an adult who was a healthcare worker with PCR-confirmed SARS-CoV-2 infection or an uninfected control (not recorded which). The CDR3 nucleotides are TGCGCCAGCAGCCCGGGGGGATTCAGCGGCACAGATACGCAGTATTTT. Its protein product is CASSPGGFSGTDTQYF.